The entry below gives a single TCR beta chain sequence along with its context. Antigen unknown. This CDR3 spans 15 amino acids. V trimming: 5 bases; J trimming: 3 bases; junction bases outside the gene matches: 7. Germline V gene lookup returns CDR1 SEHNR and CDR2 FQNEAQ (reference sequence). Deep-level settings were used for running the assay. Profiled with immunoSEQ multiplex PCR; TCRdb holds only in-frame clones, not every one. In the table there are about 2.2 million clones, 93% of which are singletons. CD45RO negativity and positive selection for CCR7 defined naive CD8 cells, a population that excluded terminally differentiated effector memory CD45RA+ cells. Participating donors were healthy, HIV-negative adults free of recent acute infections or vaccinations. These data come from a study of shared clonotypes between healthy human individuals. Study findings and constraints: Generation of non-shared clonotypes was less probable than generation of clonotypes shared by all four donors.

The rearrangement joins TRBV7-9 to TRBJ2-7, with 10 bases that match TRBD2. The sequence was collected from a man aged 18 to 29 in good health. Some clones in this sample may be carry-over from other donors' samples. Sequenced input: naive CD8+ T cells from PBMCs. For the CDR3, the DNA is TGTGCCAGCAGCCACGGACTAGCGGAAGTCTACGAGCAGTACTTC. Protein: CASSHGLAEVYEQYF.